The entry that follows covers one T cell receptor (beta chain) sequence. The data belong to a study of blood T cell repertoires in COVID-19. Adults between roughly 18 and 89 years of age took part from 24 US areas. Cohorts were determined from participant-reported clinical history. Either two negative PCRs, clearance, or symptom resolution qualified Cohort 3 donors as recovered. The CDR3 is 12 residues long. The V and J ends lost 7 bases and 8 bases respectively, with 14 bases between them. The germline V gene has CDR1 MDHEN and CDR2 SYDVKM. TCRdb's table, derived via immunoSEQ multiplex PCR, lists solely in-frame clones and lacks some. Among roughly 300,000 clones listed, 87% were seen once.

The sequenced sample was PBMCs or T cells enriched from blood (not recorded which). V and J are TRBV28 and TRBJ1-1; D may be TRBD1 (6 bases). The TCR was taken from a woman aged 25 to 39 who had recovered from COVID-19. In nucleotides, the CDR3 is TGTGCCAGCACTAGGGGGAGTTTGGAAGCTTTCTTT. This sequence encodes CASTRGSLEAFF.